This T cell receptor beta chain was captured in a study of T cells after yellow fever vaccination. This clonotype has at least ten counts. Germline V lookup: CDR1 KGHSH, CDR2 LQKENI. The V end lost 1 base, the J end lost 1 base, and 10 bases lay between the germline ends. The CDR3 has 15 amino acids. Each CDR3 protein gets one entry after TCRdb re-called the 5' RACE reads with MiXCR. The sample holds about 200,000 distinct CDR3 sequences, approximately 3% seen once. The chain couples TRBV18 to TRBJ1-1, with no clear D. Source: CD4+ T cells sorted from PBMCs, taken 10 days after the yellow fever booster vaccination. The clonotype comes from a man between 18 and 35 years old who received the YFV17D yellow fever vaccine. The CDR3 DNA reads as TGTGCCAGCTCACCACTAACTGGGGAGAACACTGAAGCTTTCTTT. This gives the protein CASSPLTGENTEAFF. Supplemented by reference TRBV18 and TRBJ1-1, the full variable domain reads NAGVMQNPRHLVRRRGQEARLRCSPMKGHSHVYWYRQLPEEGLKFMVYLQKENIIDESGMPKERFSAEFPKEGPSILRIQQVVRGDSAAYFCASSPLTGENTEAFFGQGTRLTVV.